The source of this T cell receptor beta chain is a study of OX40 agonist ivuxolimab in advanced cancers. Study details: At 0.01 to 10 mg/kg, ivuxolimab was administered intravenously to patients every 2 weeks. From about 23 to 85 years was the age range, with a mean of around 54 years, and around 84% were male.

Comments on this clone: Antigen: not known.

CDR1 MGHRA and CDR2 YSYEKL come from the germline V gene. Trimming removed 1 base from V and 8 bases from J, with 12 bases in between. The CDR3 contains 14 residues. Points from the study as a whole: At doses 0.1 to 3.0 mg/kg, CD4+ and CD8+ clones expanded.

Produced via immunoSEQ multiplex PCR; TCRdb's table is partial and in-frame only. The sample holds 51,000 or so clones, 88% seen once. The chain is built from TRBV4-1 and TRBJ2-1; a weak D match, TRBD1 (5 bases). The source of this sequence is an adult with an advanced solid tumor such as melanoma, head and neck, liver or kidney cancer. The material sequenced was CD4+ or CD8+ T cells sorted from blood, taken in a trial of the OX40 agonist ivuxolimab. This CDR3 is CASSQGGLGHEQFF. The CDR3 DNA sequence: TGCGCCAGCAGCCAAGGGGGTCTGGGGCATGAGCAGTTCTTC.